What follows is one T cell receptor beta chain and its context. The antigen is unknown. Sample treatment: approximately 10-day PBMC culture with coronavirus spike peptide pools or control peptides (ViraFEST assay). PBMC cultures, at a few million cells per well, received about 9.3 IU/ml IL-2 and about 11 ug/ml peptide pools. The junction had 10 bases not matched to a gene; V was cut back by 5 bases and J by 0 bases. The CDR3 loop spans 17 amino acids. Germline CDR1 is SGHTA and CDR2 is FQGNSA. This sample is drawn from a study of vaccination and CD4 T cells after COVID-19. For the study at large: Cellular stimulation was performed using overlapping spike peptides derived from SARS-CoV-2, HCoV-NL63, HCoV-OC43 and HCoV-229E.

Sequenced with the Oncomine TCR Beta short-read assay was DNA taken from cultured CD4+ T cells. TCRdb independently ran MiXCR on the PCR reads; one entry per CDR3 protein. The table has approximately 9,500 distinct CDR3 sequences, 20% to 30% seen once. The chain couples TRBV7-2 to TRBJ2-3, with 8 positions matching TRBD2. This sequence originates from a human donor who received a COVID-19 vaccine. Sequenced here: CD4+ T cells from blood, cultured in vitro, sampled before SARS-CoV-2 vaccination. The CDR3 coding sequence is TGTGCCAGCAGCCGCCAGGGTAGCGGGGCTAGCACAGATACGCAGTATTTT. It codes for CASSRQGSGASTDTQYF.